This T cell receptor (beta chain) was observed in a study of graft-versus-host responses after intestinal transplantation (dated by TCRdb to the early 2020s). Turning to the overall study: Multivisceral, liver-intestinal, or isolated intestinal transplants were received by the recipients. Every recipient was given anti-thymocyte globulin induction, followed by around three years of maintenance tacrolimus and steroids. Graft-versus-host and host-versus-graft alloreactive T cell clones were tracked in the graft, circulation and bone marrow after intestinal transplantation using bulk TCR-beta CDR3 sequencing. Alloreactive clones were identified by sequencing pre-transplant mixed lymphocyte reaction products and comparing them with unstimulated pre-transplant donor and recipient T cells. Of the roughly 23 intestinal transplant recipients enrolled in the cohort, one of whom was a retransplant, a few patients without pretransplant specimens were excluded. A peak of at least 4% donor T cells among recipient peripheral blood mononuclear cells was the definition used for donor T cell macrochimerism. Samples from a few later patients were sequenced in-house on an Illumina MiSeq with MiXCR processing rather than by the commercial service. The research as a whole found: The relatively low number and heterogeneity of intestinal transplant patients limited the conclusions. High GvH to HvG T cell clonal ratios were observed in the allografts of patients with donor T cell macrochimerism. GvH clones were detected in recipient bone marrow, and some appeared earlier in ileal mucosa or blood, consistent with an intestinal mucosal origin. Peak levels of circulating GvH clones were associated with declines in HvG clones early after transplant.

Points on this clone: The target of this receptor is not known. The record has no base qualities; no much larger clone is one base away.

In light of the paper, this sample's time point label describes: cells obtained before transplantation from donor or recipient. CD3+CD4+ and CD3+CD8+ populations were FACS-sorted from unstimulated pre-transplant donor and recipient cells taken from spleen or lymph nodes. Library preparation was by the immunoSEQ multiplex PCR assay. For most patients, genomic DNA was isolated with the Qiagen DNeasy Blood and Tissue Kit and shipped frozen to Adaptive Biotechnologies for TCR sequencing. For most patients, genomic DNA was subjected to high-throughput TCR-beta CDR3 sequencing by Adaptive Biotechnologies. The paper's data handling went like this. Adaptive's ImmunoSEQ software supplied the TCR sequencing data for around 19 patients, while MiXCR and VDJtools were used to process a few other patients. CD4 versus CD8 sorting errors were corrected by removing sequences found in both subsets at a frequency ratio below 5:1. CDR3 nucleotide sequences shared between donor and recipient were removed because the origin of such sequences could not be assigned. At least 2-fold expansion over unstimulated cells and a minimum CFSE-low frequency of 0.002% (template counts) or 0.001% (read counts) were required for clones to be classified as alloreactive. Clones detected in sequenced pre-transplant spleen, lymph node, or MLR CFSE-low populations of the donor or recipient were defined as mappable. Cumulative frequency of alloreactive clones was calculated as a percentage of all sequences weighted by copy number. The immuneACCESS repertoire file appears here via TCRdb, limited to in-frame rearrangements. These files lack a portion of the clones; in checked studies, under half of the deficit traces to unresolved V genes, and the cause of the others is not known. D and trimming come from the DNA, and the V and J calls and clone size come from that table. This sample comprises some 86,000 clones, around 91% of them detected only once. The ten largest make up roughly 0.1% of the sample.

Trimming costs V 2 bases and J 5 bases, and their ends lie 19 bases apart. The CDR3, cysteine through phenylalanine, is 17 amino acids long. Only the CDR3 DNA is retained, 51 bases long and in frame from the first base. CDR1 LGHNT and CDR2 FRNRAP are derived from the germline V gene. This specimen was unstimulated CD4+ T cells sorted from spleen or lymph node cells, taken before intestinal transplant. This sequence uses TRBV12-5 and TRBJ1-5, and TRBD1 may be the D gene, going by 6 matching bases. The receptor was isolated from a human donor who received an intestinal transplant. The sequence in DNA is TGTGCTAGTGGTTTGTACCTGAGCCGGGACACGGATCAGCCCCAGCATTTT. Its translation reads: CASGLYLSRDTDQPQHF.